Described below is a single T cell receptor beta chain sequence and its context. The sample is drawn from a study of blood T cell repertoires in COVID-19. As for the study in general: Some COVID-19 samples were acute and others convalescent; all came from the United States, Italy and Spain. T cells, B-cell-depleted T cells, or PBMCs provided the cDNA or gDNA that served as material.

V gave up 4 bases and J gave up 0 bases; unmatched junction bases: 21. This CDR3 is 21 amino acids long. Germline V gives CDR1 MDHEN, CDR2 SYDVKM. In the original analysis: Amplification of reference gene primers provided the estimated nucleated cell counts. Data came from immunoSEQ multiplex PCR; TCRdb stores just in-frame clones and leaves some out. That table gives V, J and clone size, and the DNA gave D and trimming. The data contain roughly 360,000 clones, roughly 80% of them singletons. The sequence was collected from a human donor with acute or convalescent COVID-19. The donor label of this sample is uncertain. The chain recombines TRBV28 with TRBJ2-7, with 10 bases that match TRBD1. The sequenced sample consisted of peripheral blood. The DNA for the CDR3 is TGTGCCAGCAGTTACCCCCCCTACGGGACAGGGGTCAGATCTAGCTCCTACGAGCAGTACTTC. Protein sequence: CASSYPPYGTGVRSSSYEQYF.